These 15 T cell receptor beta chains share one sample of origin, sequenced in a study of cytomegalovirus exposure and HLA in healthy donors. Primers for the PCR totalled 60 Vbeta and 13 Jbeta. Sequenced by immunoSEQ multiplex PCR; TCRdb stores in-frame clones only, minus some. The table records 170,000 or so clones, around 75% of them present only once. The sequencing input was PBMCs. The receptors stem from a male donor in good health and CMV-seronegative.

The chain couples TRBV25-1 to TRBJ2-3, with TRBD1 identical over 12 bases. The junction had 12 bases not matched to a gene; V was cut back by 6 bases and J by 5 bases. Germline values: CDR1 MGHDK, CDR2 SYGVNS. The CDR3 is made up of 17 amino acids. CDR3 sequence reads: CASRPDPGQGAGDTQYF. CDR3 in DNA: TGTGCCAGCAGACCGGACCCGGGACAGGGGGCCGGAGATACGCAGTATTTT.

The chain joins TRBV18 to TRBJ2-2, with 7 bases that match TRBD2. Germline V lookup: CDR1 KGHSH, CDR2 LQKENI. CDR3 length equals 15 residues. J was trimmed by 2 bases and V by 6 bases; bases with no gene match: 6. The CDR3 sequence is CASSRGGSNTGELFF. As DNA, the CDR3 is TGTGCCAGCTCTCGGGGAGGGTCCAACACCGGGGAGCTGTTTTTT.

The count of this clone is one. The chain couples TRBV4-2 to TRBJ1-6, with a possible D match to TRBD1 (6 bases). The V gene lost 0 bases and the J gene lost 7 bases, with 10 bases spanning the gap. CDR3 length: 15 amino acids. Germline-derived CDR1 and CDR2 are LGHNA and YNFKEQ. The CDR3 region has the DNA TGTGCCAGCAGCCAAGAAGGACAGATGAATTCACCCCTCCACTTT. As protein: CASSQEGQMNSPLHF.

J is TRBJ1-3 and V is TRBV6-1; possibly TRBD1 for D (5 bases). The CDR3 sequence is 15 residues long. Germline CDR1 is MNHNS and CDR2 is SASEGT. The ends were cut back, 8 bases at V and 2 bases at J, with 16 bases in the middle. Here the CDR3 DNA reads TGTGCCAGCGGGGGACTGGACGAGGCTGGAAACACCATATATTTT. Amino acid sequence: CASGGLDEAGNTIYF.

This chain joins TRBV6-6 and TRBJ1-5, with TRBD1 identical over 7 bases. From germline, CDR1 is MNHNY and CDR2 SVGAGI (reference sequence). CDR3 length: 13 amino acids. With V trimmed by 2 bases and J by 6 bases, 1 base remained unmatched. The CDR3 spells CASSYRGLQPQHF. The DNA for the CDR3 is TGTGCCAGCAGTTACAGGGGGCTTCAGCCCCAGCATTTT.

This clone was seen once. The chain has TRBV28 and TRBJ1-5, with TRBD1 matching over 7 bases. V was clipped by 7 bases and J by 4 bases; unmatched bases: 1. CDR3 size: 12 residues. Germline-derived CDR1 and CDR2 are MDHEN and SYDVKM. As DNA, the CDR3 is TGTGCCAGCAAACAGGGGAATCAGCCCCAGCATTTT. Its translation: CASKQGNQPQHF.

V gene TRBV6-5 combines with J gene TRBJ2-1, with D maybe TRBD2 (6 bases). Germline loops: CDR1 MNHEY, CDR2 SVGAGI. The CDR3 loop spans 15 amino acids. Trimming took 7 bases from V and 4 from J, leaving 17 bases between them. CDR3 sequence reads: CASNVGASAYNEQFF. DNA of the CDR3: TGTGCCAGCAACGTAGGGGCTAGCGCTTACAATGAGCAGTTCTTC.

This clone has just a few counts. The junction does not match germline at one end; this may be a read error. This rearrangement joins TRBV5-1 to TRBJ2-6; 9 bases match TRBD1. CDR1 SGHRS and CDR2 YFSETQ come from the germline V gene. This CDR3 spans 19 amino acids. CDR3 loop: CASRRRDRASPFGPNVLTF. Written as DNA, the CDR3 is TGCGCCAGCAGGAGGAGGGACAGGGCTTCCCCTTTTGGGCCCAACGTCCTGACTTTC.

The rearrangement uses TRBV11-2 and TRBJ2-3; D possibly corresponds to TRBD1 (7 bases). Germline values: CDR1 SGHAT, CDR2 FQNNGV. The CDR3 runs to 17 residues. Trimming took off 5 bases at V and 4 bases at J, with 22 bases between the two ends. The CDR3: CASSRGALQGHADTQYF. The CDR3 nucleotides are TGTGCCAGCAGCCGCGGGGCGTTACAGGGGCATGCAGATACGCAGTATTTT. Based on the CDR3 plus reference TRBV11-2 and TRBJ2-3, the full variable domain is EAGVAQSPRYKIIEKRQSVAFWCNPISGHATLYWYQQILGQGPKLLIQFQNNGVVDDSQLPKDRFSAERLKGVDSTLKIQPAKLEDSAVYLCASSRGALQGHADTQYFGPGTRLTVL.

This chain connects TRBV30 to TRBJ1-5, with no clear D. Trimming shortened V by 0 bases and J by 5 bases, and 8 bases separated the two germline ends. Per the germline V gene, CDR1 is GTSNPN and CDR2 is SVGIG (reference sequence). This CDR3 comprises 13 residues. The DNA for the CDR3 is TGTGCCTGGAGTGTTCACAGTTATCAGCCCCAGCATTTT. Residues: CAWSVHSYQPQHF.

As to this clone: Compared with germline, one end of the junction differs, possibly owing to a read error. The genes are TRBV7-9 and TRBJ1-2; D perhaps matches TRBD1 (5 bases). CDR1 SEHNR and CDR2 FQNEAQ come from the germline V gene (reference sequence). The CDR3 extends over 15 amino acids. CDR3 residues: CSSSLGQGDYYGYTF. DNA of the CDR3: TGTTCCAGCAGCTTAGGGCAGGGTGATTACTATGGCTACACCTTC.

The chain has TRBV10-1 and TRBJ1-5; 7 nucleotides match TRBD1. Germline V gene data show CDR1 as WNHNN and CDR2 as SYGVQD (reference sequence). The CDR3 contains 19 residues. J gave up 5 bases and V 6 bases, and 22 bases lay outside the gene matches. In DNA, the CDR3 is TGCGCCAGCAGGGGGATCTTAAGCCAGACAGGGCCGAGGGATCAGCCCCAGCATTTT. Protein sequence: CASRGILSQTGPRDQPQHF.

In its sample, this clone was seen once. The chain joins TRBV30 to TRBJ1-5; TRBD1 aligns across 10 bases. This CDR3 contains 13 residues. CDR1 and CDR2 from the germline V gene are GTSNPN and SVGIG (reference sequence). Trimming at V came to 5 bases and at J to 7 bases, leaving 5 bases not matched to a gene. The CDR3 bases are TGTGCCTGGGGACAGGGGGGCGGACAGCCCCAGCATTTT. Its translation is CAWGQGGGQPQHF.

J is TRBJ1-1 and V is TRBV13; D gene uncertain. Germline V gene sequence: CDR1 PRHDT, CDR2 FYEKMQ (reference sequence). V dropped 3 bases and J dropped 4 bases, with 12 bases sitting between them. This CDR3 is built from 14 residues. CDR3 in amino acids: CASSLEGSGTEAFF. DNA for the CDR3: TGTGCCAGCAGCTTGGAGGGATCGGGCACTGAAGCTTTCTTT.

This clone appeared a few times. In nucleotides, the CDR3 is TGTGCCAGCAGTACCACTAGCACAGATACGCAGTATTTT. This codes for CASSTTSTDTQYF. J is TRBJ2-3 and V is TRBV27; D gene ambiguous. This CDR3 is built from 13 residues. V gave up 5 bases and J gave up 0 bases, with 6 bases separating them. Germline values: CDR1 MNHEY, CDR2 SMNVEV (reference sequence).